This T cell receptor beta chain was sequenced in a study of T cell responses to AZD1222 COVID-19 vaccine. Looking at the study overall: Second-dose schedules of about 4 or about 12 weeks were combined. Whole-study results and caveats: Spike-specific TCR breadth and depth both grew after two AZD1222 doses. At baseline, just a handful of AZD1222 recipients tested seropositive. Clonal diversity was possibly underestimated, and white British individuals and females predominated among donors.

J lost 0 bases, V lost 11 bases, and 9 bases had no gene match. Germline V lookup: CDR1 WNHNN, CDR2 SYGVQD (reference sequence). This CDR3 has 14 amino acids. Here immunoSEQ multiplex PCR was the method, and the copy in TCRdb shows in-frame clones only, minus some. The sample has 95,000 to 150,000 clones, 75% to 90% seen once. Comment on this clone: Antigen unknown.

The sequence was collected from an adult in good health. The source material was peripheral blood, sampled on day 0 of AZD1222 vaccination. This chain uses TRBV10-1 with TRBJ2-7, with 8 nucleotides matching TRBD2. The CDR3 nucleotides are TGCGCCGCTACCGGCGGGAGGAGCTCCTACGAGCAGTACTTC. Translation gives CAATGGRSSYEQYF.